This T cell receptor (beta chain) was observed in a study of shared clonotypes between healthy human individuals. CDR1 and CDR2 (germline): SQVTM, ANQGSEA. This CDR3 is built from 13 residues. Unmatched junction bases numbered 5, after V lost 5 bases and J lost 5 bases. The authors distributed each subset's genomic DNA evenly over several immunoSEQ plates. The protocol was immunoSEQ multiplex PCR, while the TCRdb copy is restricted to in-frame clones and leaves out a portion. Of 470,000 or so clones listed, over 75% are singletons. This sequence originates from a woman aged 40 to 50 in good health. Some clones in this sample may be carry-over from other donors' samples. The sequenced material came from PBMCs. J is TRBJ1-5 and V is TRBV29-1; 8 bases map to TRBD1. The CDR3 loop is CSVRQGLDQPQHF. The CDR3, as DNA: TGCAGCGTTCGACAGGGGTTGGATCAGCCCCAGCATTTT.